The clone carrying this TCR beta chain appeared many times. Its antigen is unidentified. Germline CDR1 is SGDLS and CDR2 is YYNGEE. Trimming stripped 3 bases from V and 2 bases from J, with 11 bases between. The CDR3 covers 14 residues. These data come from a study of T cells after posttransplantation cyclophosphamide. Study results and caveats: Recipient CMV seropositivity and CMV reactivation strongly tracked TRB clonality. Skin or GI-infiltrating T cells shared few TRB sequences with blood.

A marrow graft followed busulfan-fludarabine conditioning, with cyclophosphamide on days +3 and +4. The repertoire was sequenced with immunoSEQ multiplex PCR; TCRdb's copy has only in-frame clones and lacks some. This sample has thousands of clones, each found more than once. The receptor comes from a male patient between 60 and 69 years old who received an allogeneic stem cell transplant from a related donor, was CMV-positive, and had no GVHD. Among the T cells, some may be from the graft donor. The starting material was PBMCs, obtained after allogeneic stem cell transplant with posttransplant cyclophosphamide. The chain uses TRBV9 and TRBJ2-5, with a weak D call TRBD1 (6 bases). CDR3: CASSDPDRQETQYF. The CDR3 DNA reads as TGTGCCAGCAGCGATCCGGACAGACAAGAGACCCAGTACTTC.